This T cell receptor beta chain was captured in a study of blood T cell repertoires in COVID-19. Overall study context: Whether acute or convalescent, the COVID-19 samples came from the United States, Italy and Spain. The cDNA or gDNA used as material had been derived from T cells, B-cell-depleted T cells, or PBMCs.

As handled by the study authors: Estimation of nucleated cell counts was performed using reference gene primer amplification. Here immunoSEQ multiplex PCR was the method, and the copy in TCRdb shows in-frame clones only, minus some. V and J calls and clone size are those listed in that table; D and trimming were worked out from the DNA. The top ten clones hold more than 9% of a sample with 200,000 to 300,000 clones, 86% of them seen once. Per the germline V gene, CDR1 is SGHTA and CDR2 is FQGNSA. Trimming shortened V by 5 bases and J by 6 bases, and 21 bases separated the two germline ends. This CDR3 has 16 amino acids.

The V and J genes are TRBV7-2 and TRBJ2-3; a weak D match, TRBD1 (5 bases). The clonotype comes from an elderly man with acute or convalescent COVID-19. Material for sequencing was peripheral blood. CDR3 in DNA: TGTGCCAGCAGCCCCAGGGTCCACGGGTCTTGGGATACGCAGTATTTT. Protein: CASSPRVHGSWDTQYF.